Listed below are T cell receptor beta chains from one sample, sequenced in a study of technical replicates of blood from several donors. The protocol was immunoSEQ multiplex PCR, while the TCRdb copy is restricted to in-frame clones and leaves out a portion. The table records over 85,000 clones, around 96% of them present only once. Sequenced sample: T cells isolated from PBMCs. The receptor source for this set is a human donor in good health. Both conserved end residues are part of each CDR3. The order of the fields is V gene, D gene, J gene, clone size, CDR3 DNA, CDR3 protein. The D gene is left open where the match is weak. A clone size is listed for some rows: how often the clone was seen (once, few, many), or a class if it is expanded.

v_gene: TRBV10-3
d_gene: TRBD1
j_gene: TRBJ1-5
abundance: .
CDR3nt: TGTGCCATCAGTGAGACAGGGGACAATCAGCCCCAGCATTTT
CDR3aa: CAISETGDNQPQHF

v_gene: TRBV4-1
d_gene: .
j_gene: TRBJ2-1
abundance: .
CDR3nt: TGCGCCAGCAGCCAAGCGAGGTGGGGGGCGGGGGCTGGTGAGCAGTTCTTC
CDR3aa: CASSQARWGAGAGEQFF

v_gene: TRBV6-5
d_gene: .
j_gene: TRBJ1-1
abundance: .
CDR3nt: TGTGCCAGCAGTTATATGGGGGGTGGGCTAAACACTGAAGCTTTCTTT
CDR3aa: CASSYMGGGLNTEAFF

v_gene: TRBV27
d_gene: TRBD2
j_gene: TRBJ2-1
abundance: .
CDR3nt: TGTGCCAGCAGTTTAATCCTGGCGGGAGGGCCCCACAGCTCCTACAATGAGCAGTTCTTC
CDR3aa: CASSLILAGGPHSSYNEQFF

v_gene: TRBV10-3
d_gene: TRBD2
j_gene: TRBJ2-7
abundance: .
CDR3nt: TGTGCCATCAGTGATGTAACTAGCGGTACCTACGAGCAGTACTTC
CDR3aa: CAISDVTSGTYEQYF

v_gene: TRBV9
d_gene: TRBD2
j_gene: TRBJ2-1
abundance: .
CDR3nt: TGTGCCAGCAGCGTAGCGGGAGGTTTTGATGAGCAGTTCTTC
CDR3aa: CASSVAGGFDEQFF

v_gene: TRBV7-3
d_gene: TRBD2
j_gene: TRBJ2-1
abundance: .
CDR3nt: TGTGCCAGCAGCTTACGGGAGGGACATTACAATGAGCAGTTCTTC
CDR3aa: CASSLREGHYNEQFF

v_gene: TRBV4-1
d_gene: TRBD1
j_gene: TRBJ1-4
abundance: .
CDR3nt: TGCGCCAGCAGCCAGACAGGGGGCCTGGGTGAAAAACTGTTTTTT
CDR3aa: CASSQTGGLGEKLFF

v_gene: TRBV4-1
d_gene: .
j_gene: TRBJ2-3
abundance: .
CDR3nt: TGCGCCAGCAGCCACCTAAGACTAGATACGCAGTATTTT
CDR3aa: CASSHLRLDTQYF

v_gene: TRBV19
d_gene: TRBD2
j_gene: TRBJ2-5
abundance: .
CDR3nt: TGTGCCAGTAGTAATCTCCGGCGGGAGAGGGAGACCCAGTACTTC
CDR3aa: CASSNLRRERETQYF

v_gene: TRBV6-4
d_gene: .
j_gene: TRBJ1-1
abundance: few
CDR3nt: TGTGCCAGCAGTAGTGGAACCGGGGAGGCTTTCTTT
CDR3aa: CASSSGTGEAFF

v_gene: TRBV20-1
d_gene: .
j_gene: TRBJ2-5
abundance: .
CDR3nt: TGCAGTGCTCAACTCCAAGAGACCCAGTACTTC
CDR3aa: CSAQLQETQYF

v_gene: TRBV5-1
d_gene: TRBD1
j_gene: TRBJ1-2
abundance: .
CDR3nt: TGCGCCAGCAGCCCTCGACAGGGACGAGCGGAAGGCTACACCTTC
CDR3aa: CASSPRQGRAEGYTF

v_gene: TRBV21-1
d_gene: .
j_gene: TRBJ2-3
abundance: .
CDR3nt: TGTGCCAGCAGCAAAGGTCACGGCCGCTATTGGTCAGGCACTAGCACAGATACGCAGTATTTT
CDR3aa: CASSKGHGRYWSGTSTDTQYF

v_gene: TRBV25-1
d_gene: .
j_gene: TRBJ1-5
abundance: .
CDR3nt: TGTGCCAGCAGTGCGACAGTCAATCAGCCCCAGCATTTT
CDR3aa: CASSATVNQPQHF

v_gene: TRBV5-5
d_gene: TRBD2
j_gene: TRBJ2-1
abundance: .
CDR3nt: TGTGCCAGCAGCTTGGAGCCTAGCGGATACAATGAGCAGTTCTTC
CDR3aa: CASSLEPSGYNEQFF

v_gene: TRBV6-5
d_gene: TRBD1
j_gene: TRBJ1-5
abundance: .
CDR3nt: TGTGCCAGCAGTCCGCCGGGACAGGGTAATCAGCCCCAGCATTTT
CDR3aa: CASSPPGQGNQPQHF

v_gene: TRBV4-1
d_gene: .
j_gene: TRBJ1-4
abundance: .
CDR3nt: TGCGCCAGCAGCCTAAGGGGGGGGGATGAAAAACTGTTTTTT
CDR3aa: CASSLRGGDEKLFF

v_gene: TRBV5-5
d_gene: TRBD1
j_gene: TRBJ1-3
abundance: .
CDR3nt: TGTGCCAGCAGCTCGGGTTCCGGACAGGGGCTGTACTCTGGAAACACCATATATTTT
CDR3aa: CASSSGSGQGLYSGNTIYF

v_gene: TRBV13
d_gene: .
j_gene: TRBJ2-1
abundance: .
CDR3nt: TGTGCCAGCAGCACCATTGGAGACAATGAGCAGTTCTTC
CDR3aa: CASSTIGDNEQFF

v_gene: TRBV27
d_gene: TRBD1
j_gene: TRBJ2-7
abundance: once
CDR3nt: TGTGCCAGCAGCGCCCCCGGGACAGACTTTTACGAGCAGTACTTC
CDR3aa: CASSAPGTDFYEQYF

v_gene: TRBV5-4
d_gene: TRBD1
j_gene: TRBJ2-5
abundance: .
CDR3nt: TGTGCCAGCAGCTTCGGGACAGGGGAAAAAGAGACCCAGTACTTC
CDR3aa: CASSFGTGEKETQYF

v_gene: TRBV28
d_gene: TRBD2
j_gene: TRBJ2-7
abundance: .
CDR3nt: TGTGCCAGCATGGAGCGGGGGTCCTACGAGCAGTACTTC
CDR3aa: CASMERGSYEQYF

v_gene: TRBV16
d_gene: .
j_gene: TRBJ1-2
abundance: .
CDR3nt: TGTGCCAGCAGCCAAGGTGCCAGGGCCTCAAACTATGGCTACACCTTC
CDR3aa: CASSQGARASNYGYTF

v_gene: TRBV2
d_gene: TRBD1
j_gene: TRBJ1-1
abundance: few
CDR3nt: TGTGCCGGTACAGGGGAAATGAACACTGAAGCTTTCTTT
CDR3aa: CAGTGEMNTEAFF

v_gene: TRBV6-5
d_gene: .
j_gene: TRBJ2-7
abundance: .
CDR3nt: TGTGCCAGCAGCTCCCTTGGGGGGTTCGACGAGCAGTACTTC
CDR3aa: CASSSLGGFDEQYF

v_gene: TRBV4-3
d_gene: .
j_gene: TRBJ2-2
abundance: .
CDR3nt: TGCGCCAGCAGCCACCAATTACAGGGTAGTCAGCACACCGGGGAGCTGTTTTTT
CDR3aa: CASSHQLQGSQHTGELFF

v_gene: TRBV5-6
d_gene: .
j_gene: TRBJ1-5
abundance: once
CDR3nt: TGTGCCAGGGGGGAGGGTCTGAGCAATCAGCCCCAGCATTTT
CDR3aa: CARGEGLSNQPQHF

v_gene: TRBV7-3
d_gene: .
j_gene: TRBJ2-3
abundance: .
CDR3nt: TGTGCCAGCAGCTCCCTAGCCAGCACAGATACGCAGTATTTT
CDR3aa: CASSSLASTDTQYF

v_gene: TRBV6-4
d_gene: TRBD1
j_gene: TRBJ1-1
abundance: .
CDR3nt: TGTGCCAGCAGTCCCGACAGGGAGAACACTGAAGCTTTCTTT
CDR3aa: CASSPDRENTEAFF

v_gene: TRBV7-9
d_gene: TRBD2
j_gene: TRBJ2-5
abundance: .
CDR3nt: TGTGCCAGCAGCATAGGACCGGGACTAGCTAAAGAGACCCAGTACTTC
CDR3aa: CASSIGPGLAKETQYF

v_gene: TRBV6-5
d_gene: TRBD1
j_gene: TRBJ2-2
abundance: .
CDR3nt: TGTGCCAGCAGAACCGGGACAGGGGAAACCGGGGAGCTGTTTTTT
CDR3aa: CASRTGTGETGELFF

v_gene: TRBV9
d_gene: TRBD2
j_gene: TRBJ2-7
abundance: .
CDR3nt: TGTGCCAGCAGCCCACTGGGACTAGCGGCCCTGGGGGCCTCCTACGAGCAGTACTTC
CDR3aa: CASSPLGLAALGASYEQYF

v_gene: TRBV28
d_gene: TRBD2
j_gene: TRBJ2-7
abundance: once
CDR3nt: TGTGCCAGCAGCCATATAGCGGGAGGAGGCGAGCAGTACTTC
CDR3aa: CASSHIAGGGEQYF

v_gene: TRBV11-3
d_gene: .
j_gene: TRBJ2-1
abundance: .
CDR3nt: TGTGCCAGCAGCTTAGGACTCTCGAACAATGAGCAGTTCTTC
CDR3aa: CASSLGLSNNEQFF

v_gene: TRBV5-4
d_gene: TRBD1
j_gene: TRBJ1-1
abundance: .
CDR3nt: TGTGCCAGCAGTAGGGACAGTAAGACTGAAGCTTTCTTT
CDR3aa: CASSRDSKTEAFF

v_gene: TRBV7-2
d_gene: .
j_gene: TRBJ1-2
abundance: .
CDR3nt: TGTGCCAGCAGCTCTCAGGGTTATGGCTACACCTTC
CDR3aa: CASSSQGYGYTF

v_gene: TRBV5-4
d_gene: .
j_gene: TRBJ2-7
abundance: .
CDR3nt: TGTGCCAGCAGCTGGGCGAGTTCCTACGAGCAGTACTTC
CDR3aa: CASSWASSYEQYF

v_gene: TRBV2
d_gene: .
j_gene: TRBJ2-2
abundance: once
CDR3nt: TGTGCCAGCAGTGTAGGACAGGGACTAAACACCGGGGAGCTGTTTTTT
CDR3aa: CASSVGQGLNTGELFF